The T cell receptor (beta chain) under discussion was sequenced for a study of shared clonotypes between healthy human individuals. The protocol was immunoSEQ multiplex PCR, while the TCRdb copy is restricted to in-frame clones and leaves out a portion. The sample lists about 1.1 million clones, approximately 80% occurring once. Germline assignment: CDR1 WSHSY and CDR2 SAAADI. Trimming left V 7 bases short and J 1 base short, with 13 bases between. This CDR3 region has 14 residues. The chain combines TRBV10-2 with TRBJ1-2; D unclear. The sample consisted of memory CD4+ T cells from PBMCs. Subset noted: CD45RA-negative fraction. This receptor was obtained from a man aged 18 to 30 in good health. Some clones in this sample may be carry-over from other donors' samples. This CDR3 reads CASTDHGINYGYTF. For the CDR3, the DNA is TGCGCCAGCACTGATCACGGGATTAACTATGGCTACACCTTC.